The sequence of this TCR beta chain was determined in a study of cytomegalovirus exposure and HLA in healthy donors. Whole-study results and caveats: Specific recognition of CMV antigens was confirmed in vitro for three chains (all CMV-associated). TCR clusters originating in the first cohort tended to co-occur in the approximately 120 validation repertoires, according to a later analysis.

The CDR3 runs to 14 residues. V gave up 7 bases and J gave up 3 bases; unmatched junction bases: 7. CDR1 is GTSNPN and CDR2 is SVGIG in the germline V gene (reference sequence). On this clone: Its target is not known.

Generated by immunoSEQ multiplex PCR, the TCRdb table keeps only in-frame clones and is missing some. This table holds 55,000 to 75,000 clones, approximately 94% found once. Sequences were obtained from PBMCs. The sequence was obtained from a man younger than 35 in good health and CMV-seropositive. The chain has TRBV30 and TRBJ1-1; TRBD1 matches 11 bases. CDR3 coding DNA: TGTGCCTACTATCGGGGACAGGGGGACACTGAAGCTTTCTTT. It codes for CAYYRGQGDTEAFF.